Listed here are 19 T cell receptor beta chains from one sample, sequenced in a study of blood T cells in healthy people across ages. Together with a sample-barcoded 5' primer, a J-beta primer mix was included in a second PCR lasting about 6 to 11 cycles. TCRdb recomputed calls from the 5' RACE reads with MiXCR, one row per CDR3 protein. The sample shows about 1,500,000 distinct CDR3 sequences, 42% of them seen only once. Sequenced: blood. The receptors here all came from a woman aged 18-35 years in good health.

The chain links TRBV6-5 to TRBJ2-7; D tentatively fits TRBD1 or TRBD2 (5 bases each). Germline CDR1 and CDR2: MNHEY and SVGAGI. This CDR3 is 15 amino acids long. Between the trimmed V and J ends, which lost 2 bases and 7 bases, there was a span of 18 bases. The CDR3 loop is CASSYAAGSYNEQYF. DNA of the CDR3: TGTGCCAGCAGTTACGCGGCAGGGAGCTACAATGAGCAGTACTTC.

The chain joins TRBV7-2 to TRBJ1-2, with a possible D match to TRBD1 (6 bases). Per germline, CDR1 SGHTA and CDR2 FQGNSA. The CDR3 has 16 residues. V was cut by 0 bases and J by 4 bases, with 15 bases left in between. The CDR3 region has the DNA TGTGCCAGCAGCTTAGCATCGTCGGGACAATCCTATGGCTACACCTTC. Encoded protein: CASSLASSGQSYGYTF. Together with reference TRBV7-2 and TRBJ1-2, the CDR3 gives the full variable domain: GAGVSQSPSNKVTEKGKDVELRCDPISGHTALYWYRQSLGQGLEFLIYFQGNSAPDKSGLPSDRFSAERTGGSVSTLTIQRTQQEDSAVYLCASSLASSGQSYGYTFGSGTRLTVV.

This clonotype was counted only a few times. This chain joins TRBV6-2 or TRBV6-3 and TRBJ1-2; 7 positions agree with TRBD1. V dropped 3 bases and J dropped 8; count of bases not matched to a gene: 12. This CDR3 is built from 15 residues. Germline CDR1 reads MNHEY; CDR2 reads SVGEGT. The CDR3 nucleotides read TGTGCCAGCAGTTATCTGGGGACAGCGCAGGGAGGCTACACCTTC. Translated: CASSYLGTAQGGYTF.

This clonotype has only a few counts. The chain uses TRBV18 and TRBJ2-5; D might be TRBD2 (6 bases). The CDR3 covers 15 residues. V was trimmed by 2 bases and J by 4 bases, leaving 14 bases between them. Germline V lookup: CDR1 KGHSH, CDR2 LQKENI. The CDR3 DNA follows: TGTGCCAGCTCACCATTTCAGGCCGGGAGAGAGACCCAGTACTTC. Translated, it gives CASSPFQAGRETQYF.

About this clonotype: A much more abundant neighbour one base away suggests this may be a read error. The chain recombines TRBV5-1 with TRBJ2-5, with D unresolved. The DNA end is a closer match to TRBJ2-7, so the J assignment may be wrong. The CDR3 extends over 14 amino acids. Germline lookup yields CDR1 SGHRS and CDR2 YFSETQ. The CDR3 sequence: CASSVAGSPYEQYF. CDR3 nucleotide sequence: TGCGCCAGCAGCGTGGCCGGATCCCCCTACGAGCAGTACTTC.

This clonotype has at least ten counts. The chain has TRBV29-1 and TRBJ2-5; 7 bases agree with TRBD2. V was pared by 5 bases and J by 5 bases, with 5 bases of the junction left unmatched. The CDR3 sequence is 12 residues long. Germline V CDR1 and CDR2: SQVTM, ANQGSEA. CDR3 sequence reads: CSVPSGGETQYF. DNA for the CDR3: TGCAGCGTTCCTAGCGGAGGGGAGACCCAGTACTTC.

As to this clonotype: A much more abundant neighbour one base away suggests this may be a read error. This chain connects TRBV4-1 to TRBJ2-7; 10 bases fit TRBD1. From germline, CDR1 is MGHRA and CDR2 YSYEKL. The CDR3 has 14 amino acids. Here the CDR3 DNA reads TGCGCCCGCAGCCAAGGACAGGGGGGCTACGAGCAGTACTTC. It specifies CARSQGQGGYEQYF.

The count of this clonotype is one. The chain uses TRBV15 and TRBJ2-1, with D possibly TRBD2 on 6 matching bases. The CDR3 has 15 residues. V was clipped by 8 bases and J by 0 bases, with 14 bases between them. Germline V gives CDR1 LNHNV, CDR2 YYDKDF (reference sequence). The CDR3 sequence: CATYSGRSSYNEQFF. CDR3 sequence (DNA): TGTGCCACCTACAGCGGGCGAAGCTCCTACAATGAGCAGTTCTTC.

The rearrangement uses TRBV13 and TRBJ2-1, with TRBD2 as a possible D gene (6 bases). Judging by the DNA end, TRBJ2-7 fits better; the J call may be wrong. Looked up from germline, CDR1 is PRHDT and CDR2 is FYEKMQ (reference sequence). This CDR3 has 18 amino acids. In nucleotides, the CDR3 is TGTGCCAGCAGGGAGGGAGTTTATGCCTCCTTAGACTACAATGAGCAGTACTTC. Translated: CASREGVYASLDYNEQYF.

The chain uses TRBV30 and TRBJ2-7; D may match TRBD1 or TRBD2 (5 bases each). This CDR3 contains 15 residues. In germline, CDR1 is GTSNPN, CDR2 SVGIG (reference sequence). Deletions cut 3 bases from V and 5 bases from J, with 20 bases between. The CDR3 DNA reads as TGTGCCTGGAGCCCAAGGGGCAGGGCGGGCCACGAGCAGTACTTC. Encoded protein: CAWSPRGRAGHEQYF. Looking up the rest from reference TRBV30 and TRBJ2-7 gives the full variable domain: SQTIHQWPATLVQPVGSPLSLECTVEGTSNPNLYWYRQAAGRGLQLLFYSVGIGQISSEVPQNLSASRPQDRQFILSSKKLLLSDSGFYLCAWSPRGRAGHEQYFGPGTRLTVT.

This clonotype was seen a few times. V is TRBV9 and J is TRBJ1-6; D is unresolved. Germline values: CDR1 SGDLS, CDR2 YYNGEE. The CDR3 covers 14 residues. The ends were cut back, 0 bases at V and 10 bases at J, with 11 bases in the middle. Written as DNA, the CDR3 is TGTGCCAGCAGCGTAGGGGAGGGCGGATCACCCCTCCACTTT. It is translated as CASSVGEGGSPLHF.

The chain employs TRBV7-9 and TRBJ2-1; TRBD1 or TRBD2 may be the D gene (6 bases each). The CDR3 consists of 13 residues. V was cut by 10 bases and J by 9 bases, with 19 bases left in between. The germline V gene has CDR1 SEHNR and CDR2 FQNEAQ (reference sequence). In DNA form, the CDR3 reads TGTGCCATAAAGGGGGGCAATAACGGTGAGCAGTTCTTC. It is translated as CAIKGGNNGEQFF. Combining the CDR3 with reference TRBV7-9 and TRBJ2-1 gives the whole variable domain DTGVSQNPRHKITKRGQNVTFRCDPISEHNRLYWYRQTLGQGPEFLTYFQNEAQLEKSRLLSDRFSAERPKGSFSTLEIQRTEQGDSAMYLCAIKGGNNGEQFFGPGTRLTVL.

This clonotype was seen more than once but under ten times. The rearrangement joins TRBV11-2 to TRBJ2-2, with D possibly matching TRBD1 (6 bases). The CDR3 runs to 15 residues. The germline CDR1 and CDR2 sequences are SGHAT and FQNNGV. The V and J ends lost 5 bases and 4 bases respectively, with 14 bases between them. DNA for the CDR3: TGTGCCAGCAGCGGGCAGGACAGATTCACCGGGGAGCTGTTTTTT. Amino acid sequence: CASSGQDRFTGELFF.

The chain joins TRBV6-2 or TRBV6-3 to TRBJ2-2; possibly TRBD2 for D (5 bases). The CDR3 totals 14 residues. The germline V gene encodes CDR1 MNHEY and CDR2 SVGEGT. V lost 10 bases to trimming and J lost 0 bases, with 12 bases between them. CDR3 sequence reads: CATHLAANTGELFF. The CDR3 DNA follows: TGTGCCACTCACCTAGCAGCGAACACCGGGGAGCTGTTTTTT.

This clonotype was seen only a few times. This chain connects TRBV20-1 to TRBJ2-1; 7 bases map to TRBD2. This CDR3 spans 16 amino acids. V shed 3 bases, J shed 4 bases, and the junction held 12 bases outside the gene matches. Germline values: CDR1 DFQATT, CDR2 SNEGSKA (reference sequence). The CDR3 DNA reads as TGCAGTGCTAGGGACTCCCTGGGGGGGGATTACAATGAGCAGTTCTTC. Its translation is CSARDSLGGDYNEQFF.

In its sample, this clonotype was seen a few times. The chain couples TRBV5-1 to TRBJ2-1; TRBD2 matches 9 bases. Germline CDR1 and CDR2: SGHRS and YFSETQ. The CDR3 is 14 amino acids. With V trimmed by 5 bases and J by 4 bases, 4 bases remained unmatched. Here the CDR3 DNA reads TGCGCCAGCAGGAATAGCGGGGGATACAATGAGCAGTTCTTC. This encodes CASRNSGGYNEQFF.

This clonotype appeared once. The genes are TRBV28 and TRBJ1-2, with TRBD1 as a possible D gene (6 bases). CDR1 and CDR2 (germline): MDHEN, SYDVKM. Trimming removed 5 bases at V and 2 bases at J, with 24 bases between. The CDR3 spans 18 residues. The CDR3 sequence: CASSPPIWGALNNYGYTF. The CDR3 DNA is TGTGCCAGCAGTCCCCCAATATGGGGGGCCCTAAACAACTATGGCTACACCTTC.

In nucleotides, the CDR3 is TGCGCCAGCAGCCAAGATAGCCGACTCTCTGGAAACACCATATATTTT. Translated, it gives CASSQDSRLSGNTIYF. The chain has TRBV4-1 and TRBJ1-3; D is unresolved. CDR3 length equals 16 residues. Per germline, CDR1 MGHRA and CDR2 YSYEKL. Deletions cut 0 bases from V and 0 bases from J, with 9 bases between.

This clonotype was seen a handful of times. This rearrangement joins TRBV6-1 to TRBJ1-5; D is uncertain. V lost 1 base, J lost 10 bases, and 14 bases lay in between. Per germline, CDR1 MNHNS and CDR2 SASEGT. The CDR3 has 14 amino acids. The CDR3 here is CASSEGAETYPQHF. For the CDR3, the DNA is TGTGCCAGCAGTGAAGGGGCCGAGACATATCCCCAGCATTTT.